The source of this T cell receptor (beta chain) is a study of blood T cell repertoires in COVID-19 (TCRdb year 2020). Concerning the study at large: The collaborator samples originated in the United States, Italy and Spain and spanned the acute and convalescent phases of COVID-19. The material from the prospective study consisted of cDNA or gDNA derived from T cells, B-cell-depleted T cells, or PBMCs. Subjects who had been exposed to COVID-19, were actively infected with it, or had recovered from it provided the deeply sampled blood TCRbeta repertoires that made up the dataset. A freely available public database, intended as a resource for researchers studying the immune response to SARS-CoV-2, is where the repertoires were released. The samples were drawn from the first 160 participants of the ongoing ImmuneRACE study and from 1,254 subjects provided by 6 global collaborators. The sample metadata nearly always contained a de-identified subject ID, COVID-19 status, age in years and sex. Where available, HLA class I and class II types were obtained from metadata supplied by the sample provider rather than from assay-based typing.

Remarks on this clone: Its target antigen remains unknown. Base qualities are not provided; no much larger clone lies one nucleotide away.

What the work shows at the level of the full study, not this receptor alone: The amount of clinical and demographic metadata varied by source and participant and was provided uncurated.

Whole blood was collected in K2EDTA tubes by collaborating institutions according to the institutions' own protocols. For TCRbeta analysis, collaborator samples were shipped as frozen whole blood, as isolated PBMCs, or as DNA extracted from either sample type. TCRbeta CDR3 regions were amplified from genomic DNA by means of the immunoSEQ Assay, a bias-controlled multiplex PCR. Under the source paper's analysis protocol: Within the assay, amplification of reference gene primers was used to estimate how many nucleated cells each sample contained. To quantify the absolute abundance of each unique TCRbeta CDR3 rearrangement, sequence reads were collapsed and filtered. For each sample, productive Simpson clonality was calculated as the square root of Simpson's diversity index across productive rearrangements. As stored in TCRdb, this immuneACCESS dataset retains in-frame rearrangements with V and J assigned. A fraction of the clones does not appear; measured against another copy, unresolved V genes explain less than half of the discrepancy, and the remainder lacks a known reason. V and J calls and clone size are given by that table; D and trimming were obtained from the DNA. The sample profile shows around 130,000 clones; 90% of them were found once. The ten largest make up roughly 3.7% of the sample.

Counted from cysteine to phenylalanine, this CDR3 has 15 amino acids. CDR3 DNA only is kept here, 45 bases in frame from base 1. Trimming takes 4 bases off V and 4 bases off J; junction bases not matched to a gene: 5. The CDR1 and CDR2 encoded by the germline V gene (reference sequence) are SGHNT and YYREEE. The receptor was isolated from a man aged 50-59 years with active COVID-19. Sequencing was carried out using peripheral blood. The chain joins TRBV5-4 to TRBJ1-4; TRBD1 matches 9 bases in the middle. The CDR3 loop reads CASSETTGGNEKLFF. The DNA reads TGTGCCAGCAGCGAGACGACAGGGGGTAATGAAAAACTGTTTTTT.